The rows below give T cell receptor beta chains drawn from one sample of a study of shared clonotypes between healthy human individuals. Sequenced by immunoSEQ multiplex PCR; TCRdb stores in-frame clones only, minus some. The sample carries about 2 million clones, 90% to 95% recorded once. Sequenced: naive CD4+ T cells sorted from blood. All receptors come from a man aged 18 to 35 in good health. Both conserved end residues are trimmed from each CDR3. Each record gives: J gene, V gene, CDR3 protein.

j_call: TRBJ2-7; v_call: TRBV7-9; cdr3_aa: ASSQSGTVAYEQY
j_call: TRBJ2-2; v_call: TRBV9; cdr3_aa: ASSKTGGNTGELF
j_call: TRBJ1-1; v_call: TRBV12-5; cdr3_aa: ASGRVRDTEAF
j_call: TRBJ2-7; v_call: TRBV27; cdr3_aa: ASSLTGDPYEQY
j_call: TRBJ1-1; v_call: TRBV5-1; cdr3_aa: ASSSGQTNTEAF
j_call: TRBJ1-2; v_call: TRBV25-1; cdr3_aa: ASSEPSGQGEGYT
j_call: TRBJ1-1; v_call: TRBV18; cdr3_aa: ASSRRTGDATEAF
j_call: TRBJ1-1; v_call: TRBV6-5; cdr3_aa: ASRPKDGNTEAF
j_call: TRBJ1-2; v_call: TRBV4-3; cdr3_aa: ASSQAGDPNYGYT
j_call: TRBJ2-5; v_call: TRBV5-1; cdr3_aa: ASSLSVASLQETQY
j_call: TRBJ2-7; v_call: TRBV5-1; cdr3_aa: ASRGGTGGYYEQY